One TCR beta chain is described in this entry. Measured with immunoSEQ multiplex PCR; TCRdb has only the in-frame clones, and not every one. The table shows more than 100,000 clones, with roughly 79% occurring only once. The germline V and J ends were trimmed by 5 bases and 4 bases, with 14 bases remaining between them. Germline V gene sequence: CDR1 LNHDA, CDR2 SQIVND (reference sequence). This CDR3 is 15 amino acids long. The record originates from a study of glioma-infiltrating T cells after dendritic cell vaccination. This clonotype was obtained from a human donor with glioblastoma. The sample consisted of blood, taken before dendritic cell vaccination. The chain couples TRBV19 to TRBJ2-2; D may be TRBD1 (6 bases). This CDR3 is CASSAYRASTGELFF. CDR3 coding DNA: TGTGCCAGTAGTGCGTACAGGGCGAGCACCGGGGAGCTGTTTTTT.